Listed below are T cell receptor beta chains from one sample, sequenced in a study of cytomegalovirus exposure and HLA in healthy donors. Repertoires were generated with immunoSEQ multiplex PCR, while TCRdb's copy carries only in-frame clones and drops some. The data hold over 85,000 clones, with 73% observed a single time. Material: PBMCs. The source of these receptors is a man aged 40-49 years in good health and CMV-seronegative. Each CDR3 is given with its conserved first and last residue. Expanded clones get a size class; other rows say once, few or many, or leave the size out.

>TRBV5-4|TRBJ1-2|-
CASSWATNNYGYTF
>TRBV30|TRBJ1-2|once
CAWREAFRRPNYGYTF
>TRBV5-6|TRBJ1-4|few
CASSLDLNEKLFF
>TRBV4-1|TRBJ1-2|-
CASSQPGQGAGYGYTF
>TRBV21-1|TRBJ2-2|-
CASSKRGTTHTGELFF
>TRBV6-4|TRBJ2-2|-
CASSDPSRVPPGELFF
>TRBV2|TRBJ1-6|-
CASRVRDRGNSPLHF
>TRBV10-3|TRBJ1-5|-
CATGQGNQPQHF
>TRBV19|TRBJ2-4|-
CASTPPGDLKNIQYF
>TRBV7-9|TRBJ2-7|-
CASSSGTVVYEQYF
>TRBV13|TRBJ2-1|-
CASSSEGRSKDNEQFF
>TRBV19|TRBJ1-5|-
CASTSAGQGYYSNQPQHF
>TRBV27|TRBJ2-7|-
CASSLLSAGGLFYEQYF
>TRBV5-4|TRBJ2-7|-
CASSIDRASLYEQYF
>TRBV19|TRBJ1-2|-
CATFRPGGEEADGYTF
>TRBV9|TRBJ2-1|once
CASSYTPRGGHLNEQFF
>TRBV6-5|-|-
CASGPQGSSYEQYF
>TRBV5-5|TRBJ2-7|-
CASRQGQGPPYGQYF
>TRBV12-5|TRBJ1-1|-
CASGYGLPGTEAFF
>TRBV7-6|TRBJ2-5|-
CASSLGNSETQYF
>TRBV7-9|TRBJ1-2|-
CASSLGTAQGYTF
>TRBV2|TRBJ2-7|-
CASSEGTGPYEQYF
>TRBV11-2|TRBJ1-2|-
CASSQTNYGYTF
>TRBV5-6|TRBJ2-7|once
CASSLGQTSYEQYF
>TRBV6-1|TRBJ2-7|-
CASSEWAEQYF
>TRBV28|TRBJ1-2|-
CASGTGGRDGYTF
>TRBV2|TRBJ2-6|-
CASNPLDRGRGANVLTF
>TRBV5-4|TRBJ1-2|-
CASSYAGQRVGGYTF
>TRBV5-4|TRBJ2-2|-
CASSTAWTIGELFF
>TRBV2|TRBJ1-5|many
CASSKQGALSNQPQHF
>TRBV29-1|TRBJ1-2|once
CSVGRNYGYTF
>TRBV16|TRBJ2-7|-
CASSQLLRGAEQYF
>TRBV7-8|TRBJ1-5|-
CASSQKGGPRQPQHF
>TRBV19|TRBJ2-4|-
CASRINTGDRAKNIQYF
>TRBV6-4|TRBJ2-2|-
CASSPNPDTGELFF
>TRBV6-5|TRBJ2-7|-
CASSYGGRGYEQYF
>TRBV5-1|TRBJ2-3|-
CASSLGGARTDTQYF
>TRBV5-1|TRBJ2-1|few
CASSFWLAGSSYNEQFF
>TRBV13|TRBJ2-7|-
CASSPTPNYEQYF
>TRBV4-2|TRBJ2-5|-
CASSQRGEETQYF
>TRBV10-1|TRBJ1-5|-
CASRWPRHSNQPQHF
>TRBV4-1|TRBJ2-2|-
CASSLRTGTNTGELFF
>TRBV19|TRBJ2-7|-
CASSIQVSSYEQYF
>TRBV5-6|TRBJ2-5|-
CASSWRDRTYQETQYF
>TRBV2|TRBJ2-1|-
CASSGLAGGPGQFF
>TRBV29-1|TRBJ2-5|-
CSVGSLETQYF
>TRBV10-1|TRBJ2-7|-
CASSESGERGPSSYEQYF
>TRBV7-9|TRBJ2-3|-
CASSLMSIDTQYF